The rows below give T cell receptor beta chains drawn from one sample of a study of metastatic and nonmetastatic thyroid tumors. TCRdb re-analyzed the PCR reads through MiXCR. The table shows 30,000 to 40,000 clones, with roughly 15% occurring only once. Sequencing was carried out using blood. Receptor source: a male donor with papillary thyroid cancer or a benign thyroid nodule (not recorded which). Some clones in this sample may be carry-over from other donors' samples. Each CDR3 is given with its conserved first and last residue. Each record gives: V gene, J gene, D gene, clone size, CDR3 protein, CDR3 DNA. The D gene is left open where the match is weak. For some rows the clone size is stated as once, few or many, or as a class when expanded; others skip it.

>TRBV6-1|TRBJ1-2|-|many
CASSSPGRAVGYTF
TGTGCCAGCAGTTCCCCCGGGCGCGCAGTTGGCTACACCTTC
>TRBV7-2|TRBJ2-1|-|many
CASSLGPLSRAYNEQFF
TGTGCCAGCAGCTTAGGGCCCCTGTCTAGGGCGTACAATGAGCAGTTCTTC
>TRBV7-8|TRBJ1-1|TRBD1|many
CASSGQGARDTEAFF
TGTGCCAGCAGCGGACAGGGGGCGCGGGACACTGAAGCTTTCTTT
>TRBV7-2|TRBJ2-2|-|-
CASSLSVGGELFF
TGTGCCAGCAGCCTTAGCGTCGGCGGGGAGCTGTTTTTT
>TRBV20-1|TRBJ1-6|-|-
CSANGQGQHNSHLHF
TGCAGTGCTAACGGCCAGGGACAACACAATTCACACCTCCACTTT
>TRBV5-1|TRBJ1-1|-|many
CASSLTENTEAFF
TGCGCCAGCAGCTTGACAGAGAACACTGAAGCTTTCTTT
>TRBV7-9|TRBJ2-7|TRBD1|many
CASSSGQEREQYF
TGTGCCAGCAGCAGCGGACAGGAGCGGGAGCAGTACTTC
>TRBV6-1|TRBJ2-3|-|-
CASSGFRGTDTQYF
TGTGCCAGCAGCGGGTTCAGGGGAACAGATACGCAGTATTTT
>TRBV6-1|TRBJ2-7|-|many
CASRQGYEQYF
TGTGCCAGCCGCCAGGGCTACGAGCAGTACTTC
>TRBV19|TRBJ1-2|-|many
CASKGQNSNYGYTF
TGTGCCAGTAAGGGTCAGAATTCTAACTATGGCTACACCTTC